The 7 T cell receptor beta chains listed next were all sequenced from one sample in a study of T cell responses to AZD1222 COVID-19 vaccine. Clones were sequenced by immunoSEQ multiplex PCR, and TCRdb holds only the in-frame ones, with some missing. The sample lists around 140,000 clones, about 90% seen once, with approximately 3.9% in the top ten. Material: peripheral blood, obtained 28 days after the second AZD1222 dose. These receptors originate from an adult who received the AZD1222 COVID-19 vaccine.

This chain's CDR3 is CASSLRVGTYNEQFF. DNA of the CDR3: TGTGCCAGTAGCCTTAGAGTCGGCACCTACAATGAGCAGTTCTTC. The gene calls are TRBV19 and TRBJ2-1; D is uncertain. The germline V gene has CDR1 LNHDA and CDR2 SQIVND (reference sequence). Trimming cost V 6 bases and J 2 bases, with 14 bases left between them. This CDR3 contains 15 residues.

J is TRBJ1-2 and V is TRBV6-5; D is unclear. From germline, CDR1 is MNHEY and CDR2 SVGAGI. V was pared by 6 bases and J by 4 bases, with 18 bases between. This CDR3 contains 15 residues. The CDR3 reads CASRQDPGPPYGYTF. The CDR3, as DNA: TGTGCCAGCAGACAAGACCCGGGCCCTCCCTATGGCTACACCTTC.

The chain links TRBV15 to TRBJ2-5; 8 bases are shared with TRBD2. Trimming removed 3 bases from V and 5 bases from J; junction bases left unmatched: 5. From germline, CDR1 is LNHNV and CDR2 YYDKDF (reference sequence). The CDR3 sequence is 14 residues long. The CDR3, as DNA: TGTGCCACCAGCAGGGGACTAGTCTCGGAGACCCAGTACTTC. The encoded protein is CATSRGLVSETQYF.

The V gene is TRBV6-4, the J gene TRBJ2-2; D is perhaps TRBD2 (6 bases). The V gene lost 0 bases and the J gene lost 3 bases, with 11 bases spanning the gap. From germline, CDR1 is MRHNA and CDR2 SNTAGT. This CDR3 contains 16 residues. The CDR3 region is CASSDSWGLHTGELFF. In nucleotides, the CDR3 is TGTGCCAGCAGTGACTCATGGGGACTTCACACCGGGGAGCTGTTTTTT.

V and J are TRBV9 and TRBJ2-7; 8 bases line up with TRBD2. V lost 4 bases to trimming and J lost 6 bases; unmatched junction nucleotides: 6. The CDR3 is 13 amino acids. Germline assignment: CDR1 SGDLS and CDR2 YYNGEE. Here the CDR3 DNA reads TGTGCCAGCAGCTCAGGACTAGCTGCCGAGCAGTACTTC. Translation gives CASSSGLAAEQYF.

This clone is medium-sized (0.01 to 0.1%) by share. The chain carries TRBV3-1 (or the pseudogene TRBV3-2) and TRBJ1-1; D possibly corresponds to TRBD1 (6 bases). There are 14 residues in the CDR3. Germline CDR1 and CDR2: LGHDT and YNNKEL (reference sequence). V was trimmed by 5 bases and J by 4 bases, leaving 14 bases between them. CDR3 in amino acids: CASSYREGGTEAFF. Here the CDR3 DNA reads TGTGCCAGCAGCTACAGGGAAGGGGGCACTGAAGCTTTCTTT.

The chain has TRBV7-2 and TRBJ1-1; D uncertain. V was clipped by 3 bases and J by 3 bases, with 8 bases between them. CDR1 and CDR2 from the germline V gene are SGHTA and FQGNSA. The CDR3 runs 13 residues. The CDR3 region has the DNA TGTGCCAGCAGCTTCCAGGCCGACACTGAAGCTTTCTTT. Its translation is CASSFQADTEAFF.